This T cell receptor (beta chain) was captured by sequencing in a study of cytomegalovirus exposure and HLA in healthy donors. Measured with immunoSEQ multiplex PCR; TCRdb has only the in-frame clones, and not every one. Of around 300,000 clones listed, 65% to 90% were seen once; the top ten hold about 1%. Comments on this clone: The antigen remains undetermined.

General observations from the study: Most TCR sequences proved rare, with some public TCRs found in many donors. According to reports, the classifier identified cytomegalovirus status with high specificity and sensitivity. The study listed about 150 cytomegalovirus-associated TCR beta chains.

The sequence derives from a woman younger than 30 in good health and CMV-seronegative. What was sequenced was PBMCs.

The CDR3 coding sequence is TGTGCCAGCAGAGTGGGCGGGGAGGGGAACACTGAAGCTTTCTTT. Amino acids: CASRVGGEGNTEAFF. J is TRBJ1-1 and V is TRBV6-1; D is unclear. The germline V gene encodes CDR1 MNHNS and CDR2 SASEGT. Trimming cost V 6 bases and J 1 base, with 15 bases left between them. The CDR3 is 15 amino acids.